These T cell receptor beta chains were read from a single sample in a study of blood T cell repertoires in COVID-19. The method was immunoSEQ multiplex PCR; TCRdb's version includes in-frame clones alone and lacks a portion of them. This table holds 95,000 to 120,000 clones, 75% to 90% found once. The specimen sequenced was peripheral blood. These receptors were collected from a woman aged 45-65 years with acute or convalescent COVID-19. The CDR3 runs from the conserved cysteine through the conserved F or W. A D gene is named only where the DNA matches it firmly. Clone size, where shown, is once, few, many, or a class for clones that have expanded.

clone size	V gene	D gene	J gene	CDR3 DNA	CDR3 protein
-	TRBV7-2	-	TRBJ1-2	TGTGCCAGCAGCCAACAGGGAGGGGGTATCTATGGCTACACCTTC	CASSQQGGGIYGYTF
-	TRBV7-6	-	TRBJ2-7	TGTGCCAGCAGCTTAGGGATGGGAGTGCACGAGCAGTACTTC	CASSLGMGVHEQYF
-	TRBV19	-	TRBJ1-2	TGTGCCAGTAGTATTAAGGGGTCAAATGGCTACACCTTC	CASSIKGSNGYTF
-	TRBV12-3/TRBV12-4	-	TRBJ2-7	TGTGCCAGCAGTTTGGGCAGGGCCGAGCAGTACTTC	CASSLGRAEQYF
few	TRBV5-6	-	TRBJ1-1	TGTGCCAGCAGCTTGGTGCAGGGGTGGAGCACTGAAGCTTTCTTT	CASSLVQGWSTEAFF
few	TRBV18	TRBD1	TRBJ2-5	TGTGCCAGCTCACGGGACAGAGAGACCCAGTACTTC	CASSRDRETQYF
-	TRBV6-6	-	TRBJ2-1	TGTGCCAGCAGTTACTCCTTATCTCAGGCTTACCAGTTCTTC	CASSYSLSQAYQFF
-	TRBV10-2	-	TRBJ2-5	TGCGCCAGCAGTGAGGCAGGGTATCAAGAGACCCAGTACTTC	CASSEAGYQETQYF
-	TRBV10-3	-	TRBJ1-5	TGTGCCTCCAAGGCGGGGGGAGACAATCAGCCCCAGCATTTT	CASKAGGDNQPQHF
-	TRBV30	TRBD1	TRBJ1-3	TGTGCCGTGGAGACAGGGGGCAACACCATATATTTT	CAVETGGNTIYF
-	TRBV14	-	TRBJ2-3	TGTGCCAGCAGCCCCCGGACTACCACAGATACGCAGTATTTT	CASSPRTTTDTQYF
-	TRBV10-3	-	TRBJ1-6	TGTGCCATCAGTGAGTCACTAGGGAACTCACCCCTCCACTTT	CAISESLGNSPLHF
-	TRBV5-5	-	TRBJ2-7	TGTGCCAGCAGCTTGGAGGGGCTAAGCTCCTACGAGCAGTACTTC	CASSLEGLSSYEQYF
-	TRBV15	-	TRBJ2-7	TGTGCCACCAGCAGAGGGGGCGGCTCCTCCTACGAGCAGTACTTC	CATSRGGGSSYEQYF
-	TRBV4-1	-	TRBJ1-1	TGCGCCAGCAGCCAAGAATCGGGATGGGAAGCTTTCTTT	CASSQESGWEAFF
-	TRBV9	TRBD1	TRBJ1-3	TGTGCCAGCAGCGTAGGGACAGGGATCGGAAACACCATATATTTT	CASSVGTGIGNTIYF
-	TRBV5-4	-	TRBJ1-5	TGTGCCAGCAGCTTGATGGGGGGGAATCAGCCCCAGCATTTT	CASSLMGGNQPQHF